This T cell receptor (beta chain) was retrieved from a study of blood T cell repertoires in COVID-19. Generated by immunoSEQ multiplex PCR, the TCRdb table keeps only in-frame clones and is missing some. The data show approximately 210,000 clones, just under 85% seen once. Germline V gene lookup returns CDR1 LNHNV and CDR2 YYDKDF (reference sequence). This CDR3 comprises 16 residues. Trimming stripped 5 bases from V and 6 bases from J, with 22 bases between. The sample comprised peripheral blood. This TCR was sampled from an older woman with active or convalescent COVID-19. The chain joins TRBV15 to TRBJ1-2; D gene uncertain. The chain's CDR3 is CATSPIGVTERDGYTF. The CDR3 DNA is TGTGCCACCAGCCCGATAGGTGTTACGGAGAGGGATGGCTACACCTTC.